The 28 T cell receptor beta chains given below trace back to one sample, sequenced in a study of graft-versus-host responses after intestinal transplantation. Graft tissue was processed to release intraepithelial and lamina propria lymphocytes. Sequencing was performed with immunoSEQ multiplex PCR; in TCRdb, only in-frame clones are kept and a portion is missing. The sample yields about 4,400 clones, around three quarters seen once. Material: ileum tissue, obtained 17 days after transplant. These receptors were collected from a human patient who received an intestinal transplant, so some T cells may come from the graft donor.

The chain combines TRBV30 with TRBJ1-1; D is unclear. Germline CDR1 and CDR2: GTSNPN and SVGIG (reference sequence). Trimming removed 4 bases from V and 1 base from J, with 16 bases in between. This CDR3 is 15 amino acids long. The CDR3 spells CAWKEAGSRNTEAFF. Here the CDR3 DNA reads TGTGCCTGGAAAGAGGCGGGGAGTCGGAACACTGAAGCTTTCTTT.

This rearrangement joins TRBV19 to TRBJ2-5, with D possibly matching TRBD1 (6 bases). The CDR3 runs to 12 residues. Germline loops: CDR1 LNHDA, CDR2 SQIVND (reference sequence). Trimming took 6 bases from V and 1 from J, leaving 6 bases between them. DNA for the CDR3: TGTGCCAGTAGACAGGGCCAAGAGACCCAGTACTTC. The encoded protein is CASRQGQETQYF. The full variable domain, its missing parts supplied by reference TRBV19 and TRBJ2-5, is DGGITQSPKYLFRKEGQNVTLSCEQNLNHDAMYWYRQDPGQGLRLIYYSQIVNDFQKGDIAEGYSVSREKKESFPLTVTSAQKNPTAFYLCASRQGQETQYFGPGTRLLVL.

In its sample, this clone was seen a few times. V usage is TRBV5-6 and J usage is TRBJ2-3; 14 bases fit TRBD2. The CDR3 spans 19 residues. V dropped 4 bases and J dropped 2; count of bases not matched to a gene: 12. Germline CDR1 is SGHDT and CDR2 is YYEEEE. In nucleotides, the CDR3 is TGTGCCAGCAGCAAGGGACTAGCGGGGGCCGCACCATCCACAGATACGCAGTATTTT. It specifies CASSKGLAGAAPSTDTQYF.

The rearrangement links TRBV6-1 to TRBJ1-5; a weak D match, TRBD1 (6 bases). CDR1 is MNHNS and CDR2 is SASEGT in the germline V gene. V gave up 6 bases and J gave up 4 bases, with 10 bases separating them. The CDR3 totals 13 residues. CDR3 amino acids: CASRRQGNQPQHF. The CDR3 coding sequence is TGTGCCAGCAGACGCCAGGGGAATCAGCCCCAGCATTTT.

The chain has TRBV5-1 and TRBJ2-2; D call uncertain. Germline lookup yields CDR1 SGHRS and CDR2 YFSETQ. This CDR3 spans 14 amino acids. The germline V and J ends were trimmed by 0 bases and 7 bases, with 10 bases remaining between them. CDR3 DNA: TGCGCCAGCAGCTTGGCTGGGTCAGGCGGGGAGCTGTTTTTT. It encodes CASSLAGSGGELFF.

V usage is TRBV4-2 and J usage is TRBJ2-3; 15 nucleotides align to TRBD2. Germline-derived CDR1 and CDR2 are LGHNA and YNFKEQ. V lost 3 bases to trimming and J lost 5 bases; unmatched junction nucleotides: 0. This CDR3 contains 15 residues. The CDR3 reads CASSQGLAGGDTQYF. The CDR3 coding sequence is TGTGCCAGCAGCCAGGGACTAGCGGGGGGAGATACGCAGTATTTT.

The chain employs TRBV7-6 and TRBJ2-3; the match to TRBD2 covers 10 bases. Trimming removed 0 bases from V and 1 base from J; junction bases left unmatched: 7. CDR1 and CDR2 from the germline V gene are SGHVS and FNYEAQ. This CDR3 comprises 18 residues. CDR3 nucleotide sequence: TGTGCCAGCAGCTTAGCCCCATCTAGCGGGGGCGGCACAGATACGCAGTATTTT. Translation: CASSLAPSSGGGTDTQYF.

The CDR3 nucleotides read TGTGCCAGCAGCTTAAGGGGTAGCGGGGCTACGAACACCGGGGAGCTGTTTTTT. It encodes CASSLRGSGATNTGELFF. This sequence joins TRBV11-3 and TRBJ2-2; the match to TRBD2 covers 8 bases. This CDR3 spans 18 amino acids. V shed 2 bases and J 0 bases; nucleotides not matched to a gene: 8. CDR1 and CDR2 from the germline V gene are SGHNT and YENEEA.

V gene TRBV2 combines with J gene TRBJ1-6; 10 nucleotides align to TRBD1. The germline CDR1 and CDR2 sequences are SNHLY and FYNNEI. The CDR3 extends over 15 amino acids. J lost 10 bases, V lost 5 bases, and 8 bases had no gene match. The DNA of the CDR3 is TGTGCCAGCAGTACCGGGACAGGGGTAGGGTCACCCCTCCACTTT. Translated, it gives CASSTGTGVGSPLHF.

The chain combines TRBV5-4 with TRBJ2-3; TRBD2 matches at 9 bases. J lost 3 bases, V lost 4 bases, and 9 bases had no gene match. This CDR3 spans 16 amino acids. Per the germline V gene, CDR1 is SGHNT and CDR2 is YYREEE (reference sequence). In nucleotides, the CDR3 is TGTGCCAGCAGCGCCTTGGGTAGCGGGGGTACAGATACGCAGTATTTT. Encoded protein: CASSALGSGGTDTQYF.

V and J are TRBV15 and TRBJ1-4, with 7 bases that match TRBD1. V shed 2 bases, J shed 7 bases, and the junction held 1 base outside the gene matches. This CDR3 has 13 residues. Germline-derived CDR1 and CDR2 are LNHNV and YYDKDF (reference sequence). CDR3 in amino acids: CATSRHRGEKLFF. For the CDR3, the DNA is TGTGCCACCAGCAGACACAGGGGTGAAAAACTGTTTTTT.

The chain recombines TRBV9 with TRBJ2-1; D not certain. CDR1 is SGDLS, CDR2 YYNGEE, per germline. The CDR3 loop spans 12 amino acids. V lost 0 bases to trimming and J lost 10 bases, with 8 bases between them. This chain's CDR3 is CASSVEEYEQFF. In DNA form, the CDR3 reads TGTGCCAGCAGCGTAGAAGAGTACGAGCAGTTCTTC. Full variable domain (remainder filled in from reference TRBV9 and TRBJ2-1): DSGVTQTPKHLITATGQRVTLRCSPRSGDLSVYWYQQSLDQGLQFLIQYYNGEERAKGNILERFSAQQFPDLHSELNLSSLELGDSALYFCASSVEEYEQFFGPGTRLTVL.

This clone showed up just once. The rearrangement links TRBV30 to TRBJ1-3; TRBD1 might be the D (5 bases). This CDR3 has 14 amino acids. Germline V lookup: CDR1 GTSNPN, CDR2 SVGIG (reference sequence). V was pared by 5 bases and J by 2 bases, with 13 bases between. CDR3 DNA sequence: TGTGCCTGGCGTGCAGGGCTCCCTGGAAACACCATATATTTT. This sequence encodes CAWRAGLPGNTIYF.

The chain recombines TRBV6-6 with TRBJ1-5; 7 bases are a match to TRBD1. The CDR3 spans 15 residues. Germline CDR1 and CDR2: MNHNY and SVGAGI (reference sequence). V shed 6 bases and J 5 bases; nucleotides not matched to a gene: 10. The CDR3 loop reads CASSPNRGSDQPQHF. CDR3 sequence (DNA): TGTGCCAGCAGCCCCAACAGGGGTTCGGATCAGCCCCAGCATTTT.

The chain joins TRBV6-1 to TRBJ2-1; 9 bases are a match to TRBD1. The junction had 11 bases not matched to a gene; V was cut back by 3 bases and J by 8 bases. Germline CDR1 reads MNHNS; CDR2 reads SASEGT. CDR3 length: 16 amino acids. The CDR3 loop reads CASSDGPGQGMDEQFF. Written as DNA, the CDR3 is TGTGCCAGCAGTGACGGACCGGGACAGGGCATGGATGAGCAGTTCTTC.

The chain couples TRBV30 to TRBJ1-2, with a possible D match to TRBD1 (5 bases). The length of the CDR3 is 14 residues. V was clipped by 1 base and J by 2 bases, with 11 bases between them. Germline values: CDR1 GTSNPN, CDR2 SVGIG (reference sequence). CDR3 sequence (DNA): TGTGCCTGGAGTGGTGGGGGAGGCAACTATGGCTACACCTTC. The encoded protein is CAWSGGGGNYGYTF.

A few counts support this clone. The CDR3 loop reads CASSEIRGGYTDTQYF. The DNA of the CDR3 is TGTGCCAGCAGTGAAATCCGGGGGGGCTACACAGATACGCAGTATTTT. The chain employs TRBV2 and TRBJ2-3, with 8 bases identical to TRBD2. This CDR3 comprises 16 residues. Germline CDR1 and CDR2: SNHLY and FYNNEI. Germline trimming cut 2 bases from V and 2 bases from J; bases unmatched to any gene: 6.

The chain joins TRBV9 to TRBJ1-4; D possibly corresponds to TRBD1 (5 bases). V dropped 3 bases and J dropped 0 bases, with 12 bases sitting between them. The CDR3 has 16 amino acids. Germline-derived CDR1 and CDR2 are SGDLS and YYNGEE. This CDR3 reads CASSAGHSATNEKLFF. The CDR3 DNA reads TGTGCCAGCAGCGCCGGACATAGTGCAACTAATGAAAAACTGTTTTTT.

The gene calls are TRBV6-5 and TRBJ1-5, with TRBD1 as a possible D gene (6 bases). The V end lost 4 bases, the J end lost 3 bases, and 13 bases lay between the germline ends. This CDR3 spans 15 amino acids. The germline gives CDR1 MNHEY, CDR2 SVGAGI. CDR3: CASSLTGNYNQPQHF. The CDR3 nucleotides are TGTGCCAGCAGTTTAACAGGGAACTACAATCAGCCCCAGCATTTT.

This clone appeared a few times. The J gene is TRBJ1-6, the V gene TRBV10-3, with a tentative D call TRBD1 (5 bases). Trimming took off 6 bases at V and 6 bases at J, with 12 bases between the two ends. From germline, CDR1 is ENHRY and CDR2 SYGVKD. CDR3 length: 14 amino acids. CDR3 in DNA: TGTGCCATCAGCCCCAGGGCTACTAATTCACCCCTCCACTTT. Encoded protein: CAISPRATNSPLHF.

The chain couples TRBV9 to TRBJ2-5, with 7 bases that match TRBD2. V shed 0 bases, J shed 0 bases, and the junction held 11 bases outside the gene matches. In germline, CDR1 is SGDLS, CDR2 YYNGEE. This CDR3 region has 18 residues. Here the CDR3 reads CASSVVGYGGNNQETQYF. The CDR3 DNA follows: TGTGCCAGCAGCGTAGTGGGCTACGGGGGGAATAACCAAGAGACCCAGTACTTC. The whole variable domain, filled in from reference TRBV9 and TRBJ2-5, reads DSGVTQTPKHLITATGQRVTLRCSPRSGDLSVYWYQQSLDQGLQFLIQYYNGEERAKGNILERFSAQQFPDLHSELNLSSLELGDSALYFCASSVVGYGGNNQETQYFGPGTRLLVL.

A few counts support this clone. The chain carries TRBV10-1 and TRBJ1-4, with unresolved D. Trimming took 0 bases from V and 6 from J, leaving 11 bases between them. The CDR3 is 15 residues long. Germline-derived CDR1 and CDR2 are WNHNN and SYGVQD (reference sequence). This chain's CDR3 is CASSESQATDEKLFF. DNA for the CDR3: TGCGCCAGCAGTGAGTCTCAGGCCACTGATGAAAAACTGTTTTTT.

V usage is TRBV27 and J usage is TRBJ2-1; possibly TRBD1 for D (6 bases). Looked up from germline, CDR1 is MNHEY and CDR2 is SMNVEV (reference sequence). CDR3 length: 16 residues. V was clipped by 7 bases and J by 4 bases, with 20 bases between them. The CDR3 here is CASTRSPGQIYNEQFF. CDR3 in DNA: TGTGCCAGCACCCGATCACCCGGACAGATTTACAATGAGCAGTTCTTC.

The chain recombines TRBV6-6 with TRBJ2-5, with 9 nucleotides matching TRBD1. The J segment lost 1 base and the V segment lost 6 bases, leaving 0 bases of the junction unmatched. The CDR3 loop spans 13 amino acids. CDR1 and CDR2 (germline): MNHNY, SVGAGI (reference sequence). This CDR3 reads CASRTGGQETQYF. DNA of the CDR3: TGTGCCAGCAGGACAGGGGGCCAAGAGACCCAGTACTTC.

The rearrangement links TRBV6-1 to TRBJ2-7; D is unresolved. From germline, CDR1 is MNHNS and CDR2 SASEGT. The V end lost 3 bases, the J end lost 5 bases, and 5 bases lay between the germline ends. The CDR3 runs to 11 residues. The CDR3 DNA reads TGTGCCAGCAGTGAGCGGAACGAGCAGTACGTC. This sequence encodes CASSERNEQYV.

This clone was seen a few times. The chain combines TRBV5-1 with TRBJ2-5; 10 bases are shared with TRBD2. With V trimmed by 4 bases and J by 2 bases, 11 bases remained unmatched. Germline V gene data show CDR1 as SGHRS and CDR2 as YFSETQ. The CDR3 consists of 17 residues. CDR3 loop: CASSPDISGGLQETQYF. The DNA of the CDR3 is TGCGCCAGCAGCCCGGACATTAGCGGGGGGCTTCAAGAGACCCAGTACTTC.

The chain recombines TRBV7-6 with TRBJ2-1; TRBD2 is a possible D gene (6 bases). Germline CDR1 is SGHVS and CDR2 is FNYEAQ. CDR3 length: 17 amino acids. V shed 3 bases and J shed 0 bases, with 15 bases lying between them. The CDR3 here is CASSLQAEGGSYNEQFF. The CDR3 DNA is TGTGCCAGCAGCTTGCAGGCGGAGGGCGGCTCCTACAATGAGCAGTTCTTC.

The chain links TRBV4-2 to TRBJ2-3, with TRBD2 matching over 7 bases. The CDR3 has 15 residues. The V segment lost 1 base and the J segment 7 bases; nucleotides outside the gene matches: 8. Germline CDR1 LGHNA, CDR2 YNFKEQ. CDR3 sequence (DNA): TGTGCCAGCAGCCAAGTAGGGACTATTTCTTATACGCAGTATTTT. It yields the protein CASSQVGTISYTQYF.